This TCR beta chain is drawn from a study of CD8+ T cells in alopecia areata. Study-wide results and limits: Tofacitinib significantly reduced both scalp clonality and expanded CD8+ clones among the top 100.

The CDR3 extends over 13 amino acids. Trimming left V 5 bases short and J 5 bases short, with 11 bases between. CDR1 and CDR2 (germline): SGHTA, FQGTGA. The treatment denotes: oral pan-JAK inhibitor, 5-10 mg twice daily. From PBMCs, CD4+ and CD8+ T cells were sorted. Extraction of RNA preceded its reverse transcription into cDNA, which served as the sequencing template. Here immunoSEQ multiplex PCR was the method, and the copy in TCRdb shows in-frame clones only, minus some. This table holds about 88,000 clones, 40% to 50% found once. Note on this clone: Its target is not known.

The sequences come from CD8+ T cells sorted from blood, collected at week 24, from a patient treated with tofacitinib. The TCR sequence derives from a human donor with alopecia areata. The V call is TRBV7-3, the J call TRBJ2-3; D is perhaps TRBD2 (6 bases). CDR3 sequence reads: CASSTWGEDTQYF. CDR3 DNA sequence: TGTGCCAGCAGCACTTGGGGGGAAGATACGCAGTATTTT.